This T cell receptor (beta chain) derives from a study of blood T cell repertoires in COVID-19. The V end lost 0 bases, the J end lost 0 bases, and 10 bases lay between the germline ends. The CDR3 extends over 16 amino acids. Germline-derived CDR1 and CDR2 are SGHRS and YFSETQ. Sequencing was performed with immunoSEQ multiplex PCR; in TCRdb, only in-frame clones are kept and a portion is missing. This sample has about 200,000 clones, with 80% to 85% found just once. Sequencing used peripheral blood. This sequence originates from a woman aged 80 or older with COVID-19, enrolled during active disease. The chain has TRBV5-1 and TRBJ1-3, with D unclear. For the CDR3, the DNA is TGCGCCAGCAGCTTGGGTCCTTCTTACTCTGGAAACACCATATATTTT. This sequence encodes CASSLGPSYSGNTIYF.